The 10 T cell receptor beta chains listed next were all sequenced from one sample in a study of control samples from healthy donors and cancer patients (dated by TCRdb to 2018 to 2021). Libraries were constructed by the immunoSEQ multiplex PCR assay. This immuneACCESS table, as held by TCRdb, lists in-frame sequences with V and J called but not all clones. Of the missing ones, under half trace to an unresolved V gene in checked studies; the others have no known cause. Within this sample are 150,000 to 200,000 clones, with 91% of them counted one time only. 1.5% of the sample rests with the top ten. Sample: blood. The receptors shown here come from a woman aged 25 to 39 in good health.

CDR3 in amino acids: CASSGNSYGYTF. DNA for the CDR3: TGTGCCAGCAGTGGGAATTCCTATGGCTACACCTTC. This sequence joins TRBV25-1 and TRBJ1-2, with unresolved D. Germline V CDR1 and CDR2: MGHDK, SYGVNS. With 4 bases removed from V and 4 bases from J, the gap between germline ends came to 7 bases. The CDR3 length is 12 residues.

The rearrangement uses TRBV6-6 and TRBJ1-4, with TRBD1 matching over 7 bases. The V and J ends lost 2 bases and 8 bases, in that order; junction bases with no gene match: 8. The CDR3 has 15 amino acids. Germline CDR1 MNHNY, CDR2 SVGAGI (reference sequence). DNA for the CDR3: TGTGCCAGCAGTTACGCAGACAGGGTTGGCGAAAAACTGTTTTTT. Its protein product is CASSYADRVGEKLFF.

The chain joins TRBV7-2 to TRBJ2-3; perhaps TRBD2 as D (5 bases). Germline V CDR1 and CDR2: SGHTA, FQGNSA. V was trimmed by 1 base and J by 2 bases, leaving 10 bases between them. This CDR3 has 15 residues. DNA of the CDR3: TGTGCCAGCAGCTTAGGGGCGGGCCCCACAGATACGCAGTATTTT. It encodes CASSLGAGPTDTQYF.

The gene calls are TRBV9 and TRBJ2-2; 8 bases are shared with TRBD1. The V gene end was trimmed by 1 base and the J gene end by 4 bases; junction bases not matched to a gene: 6. The CDR3 extends over 16 amino acids. The germline CDR1 and CDR2 sequences are SGDLS and YYNGEE. CDR3: CASSVTRDRPTGELFF. Here the CDR3 DNA reads TGTGCCAGCAGCGTAACCCGGGACAGGCCCACCGGGGAGCTGTTTTTT.

This clone was recorded once. V usage is TRBV29-1 and J usage is TRBJ2-3, with TRBD1 as a possible D gene (6 bases). The CDR3 is made up of 15 amino acids. CDR1 is SQVTM and CDR2 is ANQGSEA in the germline V gene. V lost 0 bases to trimming and J lost 0 bases, with 10 bases between them. The CDR3 DNA sequence: TGCAGCGTTGAAGAGGGACAAACTAGCACAGATACGCAGTATTTT. Residues: CSVEEGQTSTDTQYF.

As to this clone: Other DNA sequences of this sample code for an identical CDR3. This chain uses TRBV18 with TRBJ1-4; TRBD1 matches at 7 bases. Germline V gives CDR1 KGHSH, CDR2 LQKENI. With 1 base clipped from V and 6 bases from J, the junction kept 2 bases outside the gene matches. The CDR3 is 14 residues long. CDR3: CASSPQGADEKLFF. Written as DNA, the CDR3 is TGTGCCAGCTCACCACAGGGGGCGGATGAAAAACTGTTTTTT.

The V gene is TRBV27, the J gene TRBJ1-6, with D perhaps matching TRBD1 (5 bases). Trimming took off 3 bases at V and 4 bases at J, with 10 bases between the two ends. The germline V gene has CDR1 MNHEY and CDR2 SMNVEV (reference sequence). This CDR3 region has 15 residues. This CDR3 reads CASSFQGRYNSPLHF. CDR3 nucleotide sequence: TGTGCCAGCAGTTTTCAGGGAAGATATAATTCACCCCTCCACTTT.

As regards this clone: This sample also contains other DNA sequences that code for the same CDR3. The chain employs TRBV5-1 and TRBJ2-7, with 11 bases aligning to TRBD1. This CDR3 is built from 14 residues. V lost 2 bases and J lost 4; bases outside the gene matches: 2. Germline V CDR1 and CDR2: SGHRS, YFSETQ. CDR3 protein: CASSLGQGAYEQYF. CDR3 nucleotides: TGCGCCAGCAGCTTAGGACAGGGGGCTTACGAGCAGTACTTC. Together with reference TRBV5-1 and TRBJ2-7, the CDR3 gives the full variable domain: KAGVTQTPRYLIKTRGQQVTLSCSPISGHRSVSWYQQTPGQGLQFLFEYFSETQRNKGNFPGRFSGRQFSNSRSEMNVSTLELGDSALYLCASSLGQGAYEQYFGPGTRLTVT.

V usage is TRBV7-2 and J usage is TRBJ1-3; 7 bases line up with TRBD1. Germline CDR1 and CDR2: SGHTA and FQGNSA. CDR3 length: 14 residues. Trimming took 5 bases from V and 2 from J; bases not matched to a gene: 3. CDR3 amino acids: CASSLGQTGNTIYF. In DNA form, the CDR3 reads TGTGCCAGCAGCCTGGGACAGACTGGAAACACCATATATTTT.

The chain employs TRBV7-2 and TRBJ1-5, with D perhaps matching TRBD1 (5 bases). This CDR3 has 15 amino acids. The ends were cut back, 1 base at V and 0 bases at J, with 7 bases in the middle. Germline CDR1 is SGHTA and CDR2 is FQGNSA. CDR3 loop: CASSLGQYSNQPQHF. The CDR3 DNA sequence: TGTGCCAGCAGCTTAGGACAGTATAGCAATCAGCCCCAGCATTTT.